One and the same sample provided the 17 T cell receptor beta chains below, sequenced in a study of cytomegalovirus exposure and HLA in healthy donors. The PCR used 60 Vbeta and 13 Jbeta primers. Measured with immunoSEQ multiplex PCR; TCRdb has only the in-frame clones, and not every one. Of 110,000 to 150,000 clones in the sample, about three quarters were seen once. The sequenced sample consisted of PBMCs. These receptors originate from a woman aged 30 to 39 in good health and CMV-seronegative.

The rearrangement links TRBV5-1 to TRBJ1-4; the match to TRBD1 covers 9 bases. CDR3 length: 16 amino acids. The junction had 12 bases not matched to a gene; V was cut back by 4 bases and J by 8 bases. Germline loops: CDR1 SGHRS, CDR2 YFSETQ. Written as DNA, the CDR3 is TGCGCCAGCAGCCCCGAGGGGACAGGGAGTGAAGAAAAACTGTTTTTT. Translated, it gives CASSPEGTGSEEKLFF.

In its sample, this clone was seen a few times. The J gene is TRBJ2-1, the V gene TRBV6-5, with 8 bases that match TRBD1. Germline lookup yields CDR1 MNHEY and CDR2 SVGAGI. The CDR3 totals 14 residues. Trimming removed 6 bases from V and 9 bases from J; junction bases left unmatched: 10. The CDR3 is CASRQGARRSEQFF. CDR3 nucleotides: TGTGCCAGCAGGCAGGGGGCGCGAAGGAGTGAGCAGTTCTTC.

This chain links TRBV7-9 with TRBJ2-1; 10 bases fit TRBD2. The junction had 13 bases not matched to a gene; V was cut back by 5 bases and J by 12 bases. The CDR3 runs 15 residues. CDR1 and CDR2 (germline): SEHNR, FQNEAQ (reference sequence). CDR3 in amino acids: CASSLWTSGPVGQFF. The CDR3, as DNA: TGTGCCAGCAGCCTCTGGACTAGCGGCCCCGTAGGGCAGTTCTTC.

This clone occurred once. The CDR3 DNA reads as TGTGCCAGCAGCCAAAGTCAGGGGTGGCAGCCCCAGCATTTT. Its protein product is CASSQSQGWQPQHF. The chain is built from TRBV14 and TRBJ1-5, with a possible D match to TRBD1 (6 bases). CDR3 length: 14 residues. Germline V gene lookup returns CDR1 SGHDN and CDR2 FVKESK. V gave up 2 bases and J gave up 7 bases, with 12 bases separating them.

The chain combines TRBV4-1 with TRBJ1-2; TRBD1 might be the D (5 bases). The germline gives CDR1 MGHRA, CDR2 YSYEKL. Trimming took 1 base from V and 5 from J, leaving 17 bases between them. This CDR3 is built from 16 residues. CDR3 sequence reads: CASSQGGTGEKYGYTF. The CDR3 DNA is TGCGCCAGCAGCCAAGGAGGAACAGGTGAAAAGTATGGCTACACCTTC.

V gene TRBV6-1 combines with J gene TRBJ1-5; D is ambiguous. This CDR3 has 15 residues. Germline loops: CDR1 MNHNS, CDR2 SASEGT. The ends were cut back, 0 bases at V and 11 bases at J, with 17 bases in the middle. The CDR3 here is CASSEADGEGRAQHF. The CDR3 DNA reads as TGTGCCAGCAGTGAAGCCGACGGGGAGGGTCGGGCCCAGCATTTT.

J is TRBJ2-5 and V is TRBV7-8; 11 bases are shared with TRBD2. This CDR3 region has 13 residues. CDR1 is SGHVS and CDR2 is FQNEAQ in the germline V gene. J lost 9 bases, V lost 7 bases, and 7 bases had no gene match. CDR3 DNA sequence: TGTGCCAGCACTTCGACTAGCGGGGAATCCCAGTACTTC. It is translated as CASTSTSGESQYF.

CDR3 loop: CASRSTGDTQYF. In DNA form, the CDR3 reads TGCGCCAGCAGATCAACAGGAGATACGCAGTATTTT. The V and J genes are TRBV5-1 and TRBJ2-3; maybe TRBD1 (5 bases). The germline V and J ends were trimmed by 5 bases and 5 bases, with 9 bases remaining between them. The germline V gene has CDR1 SGHRS and CDR2 YFSETQ. This CDR3 spans 12 amino acids. The full variable domain, rest sourced from reference TRBV5-1 and TRBJ2-3, is KAGVTQTPRYLIKTRGQQVTLSCSPISGHRSVSWYQQTPGQGLQFLFEYFSETQRNKGNFPGRFSGRQFSNSRSEMNVSTLELGDSALYLCASRSTGDTQYFGPGTRLTVL.

This clone was observed a few times. The V and J genes are TRBV18 and TRBJ2-3; D may be TRBD2 (6 bases). CDR1 is KGHSH and CDR2 is LQKENI in the germline V gene. The CDR3 consists of 17 residues. Deletions cut 3 bases from V and 2 bases from J, with 18 bases between. This chain's CDR3 is CASSPSTVGLNTDTQYF. CDR3 nucleotides: TGTGCCAGCTCACCGTCAACAGTAGGACTAAACACAGATACGCAGTATTTT.

The chain links TRBV28 to TRBJ2-1, with 8 positions matching TRBD1. The CDR3 totals 15 residues. CDR1 and CDR2 from the germline V gene are MDHEN and SYDVKM. Trimming at V came to 4 bases and at J to 6 bases, leaving 8 bases not matched to a gene. The CDR3 DNA sequence: TGTGCCAGCAGTTCATTACAGGGGGAGGTCAATGAGCAGTTCTTC. The encoded protein is CASSSLQGEVNEQFF.

The chain recombines TRBV11-2 with TRBJ2-3; 8 bases fit TRBD1. The CDR3 runs to 15 residues. V lost 2 bases to trimming and J lost 3 bases; unmatched junction nucleotides: 4. The germline gives CDR1 SGHAT, CDR2 FQNNGV. The CDR3 nucleotides read TGTGCCAGCAGCTTACTACAGGGGGTTACAGATACGCAGTATTTT. Translating gives CASSLLQGVTDTQYF.

V and J are TRBV18 and TRBJ1-1; a possible D gene is TRBD1 (6 bases). CDR3 size: 12 residues. Per the germline V gene, CDR1 is KGHSH and CDR2 is LQKENI. V was pared by 6 bases and J by 6 bases, with 11 bases between. The CDR3 region is CASSTRGPEAFF. DNA of the CDR3: TGTGCCAGCTCCACCAGGGGTCCTGAAGCTTTCTTT.

This clone has a handful of counts. Other DNA sequences from this sample encode an identical CDR3 as well. The genes are TRBV6-1 and TRBJ2-3; 14 positions agree with TRBD2. V lost 4 bases, J lost 1 base, and 1 base stayed unmatched. The CDR3 runs 16 residues. Germline V gives CDR1 MNHNS, CDR2 SASEGT. The CDR3 DNA sequence: TGTGCCAGCAGTGCGACTAGCGGGGGGGGCACAGATACGCAGTATTTT. Amino acid sequence: CASSATSGGGTDTQYF.

This clone has a single count. The chain is built from TRBV25-1 and TRBJ1-6, with a weak D call TRBD1 (5 bases). Germline loops: CDR1 MGHDK, CDR2 SYGVNS. The CDR3 contains 13 residues. Trimming pared 6 bases from V and 9 bases from J, leaving 12 bases between. Written as DNA, the CDR3 is TGTGCCAGCAGAGGGGTCGGCGCTTCACCCCTCCACTTT. This sequence encodes CASRGVGASPLHF.

This clone was observed a few times. The V call is TRBV27, the J call TRBJ2-1, with 11 bases that match TRBD2. Unmatched junction bases numbered 22, after V lost 5 bases and J lost 1 base. This CDR3 has 22 residues. Germline CDR1 is MNHEY and CDR2 is SMNVEV (reference sequence). Here the CDR3 reads CASSPSGLAESGPFTSYNEQFF. CDR3 nucleotide sequence: TGTGCCAGCAGTCCCTCGGGACTAGCGGAAAGTGGCCCATTTACGTCCTACAATGAGCAGTTCTTC.

This chain links TRBV4-2 with TRBJ1-4; TRBD1 agrees at 8 bases. The CDR3 loop spans 18 amino acids. The germline V gene has CDR1 LGHNA and CDR2 YNFKEQ. The V segment lost 1 base and the J segment 8 bases; nucleotides outside the gene matches: 15. The chain's CDR3 is CASSQVSSSRTGGEKLFF. The CDR3 DNA reads as TGTGCCAGCAGCCAAGTATCATCATCGCGAACAGGGGGAGAAAAACTGTTTTTT.

This clone has just a few counts. This chain connects TRBV5-4 to TRBJ2-2; 7 nucleotides match TRBD2. From germline, CDR1 is SGHNT and CDR2 YYREEE (reference sequence). Trimming cost V 2 bases and J 6 bases; bases outside gene matches: 22. This CDR3 comprises 20 residues. This CDR3 is CASSFFGRRSAAGVAGELFF. CDR3 bases: TGTGCCAGCAGCTTTTTTGGGCGAAGGAGCGCGGCGGGAGTCGCCGGGGAGCTGTTTTTT.